A selection of T cell receptor beta chains follows, all from one sample in a study of shared clonotypes between healthy human individuals. Clones were sequenced by immunoSEQ multiplex PCR, and TCRdb holds only the in-frame ones, with some missing. The sample records about 590,000 clones, nearly 97% being singletons. Input material: naive CD8+ T cells sorted from blood. Receptors originate from a woman aged 25 to 45 in good health. Both conserved end residues are part of each CDR3. Fields, in order: J gene, clone size, V gene, D gene, CDR3 protein, CDR3 DNA. A D gene is named only where the DNA matches it firmly. For some rows the clone size is stated as once, few or many, or as a class when expanded; others skip it.

J gene: TRBJ1-1
clone size: once
V gene: TRBV5-6
D gene: -
CDR3 protein: CASSLEGLMNTEAFF
CDR3 DNA: TGTGCCAGCAGCTTGGAAGGATTAATGAACACTGAAGCTTTCTTT

J gene: TRBJ2-5
clone size: -
V gene: TRBV7-9
D gene: -
CDR3 protein: CASSPKGVNQETQYF
CDR3 DNA: TGTGCCAGCAGCCCCAAGGGGGTAAACCAAGAGACCCAGTACTTC

J gene: TRBJ1-2
clone size: -
V gene: TRBV6-1
D gene: TRBD1
CDR3 protein: CASSGTGSVYGYTF
CDR3 DNA: TGTGCCAGCAGCGGGACAGGGAGTGTCTATGGCTACACCTTC

J gene: TRBJ2-1
clone size: -
V gene: TRBV11-2
D gene: TRBD2
CDR3 protein: CASSLTGLATGAVYNEQFF
CDR3 DNA: TGTGCCAGCAGCTTAACTGGACTAGCCACCGGTGCGGTCTACAATGAGCAGTTCTTC

J gene: TRBJ2-1
clone size: few
V gene: TRBV28
D gene: -
CDR3 protein: CASSGTYSYNEQFF
CDR3 DNA: TGTGCCAGCAGTGGGACTTACTCCTACAATGAGCAGTTCTTC

J gene: TRBJ2-2
clone size: -
V gene: TRBV27
D gene: -
CDR3 protein: CASSPTLGRANTGELFF
CDR3 DNA: TGTGCCAGCAGCCCTACCTTGGGCCGCGCGAACACCGGGGAGCTGTTTTTT

J gene: TRBJ2-1
clone size: -
V gene: TRBV29-1
D gene: TRBD2
CDR3 protein: CSAEPLAGESDEQFF
CDR3 DNA: TGCAGCGCCGAGCCCCTAGCGGGAGAGTCCGATGAGCAGTTCTTC

J gene: TRBJ1-5
clone size: -
V gene: TRBV5-5
D gene: -
CDR3 protein: CASSLRGSYSNQPQHF
CDR3 DNA: TGTGCCAGCAGCTTGCGGGGGAGCTATAGCAATCAGCCCCAGCATTTT

J gene: TRBJ1-1
clone size: -
V gene: TRBV6-5
D gene: -
CDR3 protein: CASSYNGGYTEAFF
CDR3 DNA: TGTGCCAGCAGTTACAACGGGGGCTACACTGAAGCTTTCTTT

J gene: TRBJ1-5
clone size: -
V gene: TRBV5-6
D gene: -
CDR3 protein: CASSLGGTKVQPQHF
CDR3 DNA: TGTGCCAGCAGCTTGGGGGGGACTAAAGTGCAGCCCCAGCATTTT

J gene: TRBJ2-6
clone size: -
V gene: TRBV5-1
D gene: TRBD1
CDR3 protein: CASSQSTGDRGANVLTF
CDR3 DNA: TGCGCCAGCAGCCAATCGACAGGGGACAGGGGGGCCAACGTCCTGACTTTC

J gene: TRBJ1-2
clone size: -
V gene: TRBV13
D gene: -
CDR3 protein: CASSARVGDYGYTF
CDR3 DNA: TGTGCCAGCAGCGCCAGGGTCGGGGACTATGGCTACACCTTC

J gene: TRBJ2-5
clone size: once
V gene: TRBV14
D gene: -
CDR3 protein: CASSPRTAEGTQYF
CDR3 DNA: TGTGCCAGCAGCCCTAGGACAGCGGAGGGGACCCAGTACTTC

J gene: TRBJ2-7
clone size: -
V gene: TRBV7-9
D gene: TRBD2
CDR3 protein: CASSPGAGTRFYEQYF
CDR3 DNA: TGTGCCAGCAGCCCGGGGGCCGGGACTAGGTTTTACGAGCAGTACTTC

J gene: TRBJ2-7
clone size: -
V gene: TRBV6-5
D gene: TRBD2
CDR3 protein: CASSYGTSGSYEQYF
CDR3 DNA: TGTGCCAGCAGTTACGGGACTAGCGGATCCTACGAGCAGTACTTC

J gene: TRBJ2-7
clone size: -
V gene: TRBV18
D gene: -
CDR3 protein: CASSPNHYEQYF
CDR3 DNA: TGTGCCAGCTCACCCAACCACTACGAGCAGTACTTC

J gene: TRBJ2-7
clone size: -
V gene: TRBV27
D gene: -
CDR3 protein: CASSSRYTLEQYF
CDR3 DNA: TGTGCCAGCAGTTCCCGCTACACACTCGAGCAGTACTTC

J gene: TRBJ1-3
clone size: -
V gene: TRBV7-9
D gene: -
CDR3 protein: CASSLGPGASGNTIYF
CDR3 DNA: TGTGCCAGCAGCTTAGGGCCGGGGGCTTCGGGAAACACCATATATTTT